This entry lists 21 T cell receptor beta chains sequenced from one sample in a study of identical twins. Via MiXCR, TCRdb re-called the 5' RACE reads, giving one row per CDR3 protein. The profile covers some 1,600,000 distinct CDR3 sequences, with under 35% appearing a single time and approximately 0.29% taken by the ten largest. What was sequenced was cord blood. The receptors stem from a newborn girl in good health.

Only a few counts were recorded for this clonotype. The rearrangement links TRBV2 to TRBJ1-5, with a weak D call TRBD1 (5 bases). V was trimmed by 8 bases and J by 3 bases, leaving 14 bases between them. Germline CDR1 SNHLY, CDR2 FYNNEI. This CDR3 contains 14 residues. CDR3 coding DNA: TGTGCCAGCGGCCAATTCAGGGTCAATCAGCCCCAGCATTTT. Its protein product is CASGQFRVNQPQHF.

Only a few counts were recorded for this clonotype. The V and J genes are TRBV21-1 and TRBJ2-7; no check of the table's D call, TRBD2, against the DNA was made. TRBV21-1 is an annotated pseudogene. The CDR3 has 19 amino acids. DNA for the CDR3: TGTGCCAGCAGCAAAAGAGTACCGGCTAGCGGGAGGATTCCCTACGAGCAGTACTTC. Its translation is CASSKRVPASGRIPYEQYF.

The V call is TRBV7-7, the J call TRBJ2-4; TRBD2 agrees at 9 bases. With the DNA end fitting TRBJ2-5 better, the J assignment may be wrong. Looked up from germline, CDR1 is SSHAT and CDR2 is FNYEAQ (reference sequence). This CDR3 spans 15 amino acids. Here the CDR3 DNA reads TGTGCTGGCAGCTTAGATAGCGGGAGTGTAGAGACCCAGTACTTC. This encodes CAGSLDSGSVETQYF.

In this sample, this clonotype turned up a few times. The V gene is TRBV18, the J gene TRBJ2-3; D unclear. Trimming took 0 bases from V and 3 from J, leaving 7 bases between them. The CDR3 is 14 residues long. The germline gives CDR1 KGHSH, CDR2 LQKENI. Here the CDR3 reads CASSPPTLTDTQYF. CDR3 nucleotides: TGTGCCAGCTCACCACCTACACTTACAGATACGCAGTATTTT.

This clonotype has only a few counts. V usage is TRBV3-1 and J usage is TRBJ2-1, with unresolved D. This CDR3 region has 19 residues. In germline, CDR1 is LGHDT, CDR2 YNNKEL (reference sequence). Trimming removed 5 bases from V and 0 bases from J, with 23 bases in between. The CDR3 DNA sequence: TGTGCCAGCAGCGGGCGAGGCGGTGTCGGATTGAGCTCCTACAATGAGCAGTTCTTC. Its translation is CASSGRGGVGLSSYNEQFF.

The chain has TRBV20-1 and TRBJ2-7; TRBD2 matches 8 bases. V was pared by 4 bases and J by 6 bases, with 14 bases of the junction left unmatched. The CDR3 spans 15 residues. Looked up from germline, CDR1 is DFQATT and CDR2 is SNEGSKA (reference sequence). The CDR3 sequence is CSAKSSGTSTGEQYF. For the CDR3, the DNA is TGCAGTGCTAAAAGTTCCGGGACTAGTACTGGCGAGCAGTACTTC.

This clonotype was detected a few times. The chain recombines TRBV6-1 with TRBJ2-7; TRBD1 aligns across 7 bases. The ends lost 8 bases at V and 4 bases at J; junction bases unmatched: 8. Germline V lookup: CDR1 MNHNS, CDR2 SASEGT. The CDR3 covers 13 residues. CDR3 DNA: TGTGCCAGCGCGTTTCGACAGGGATACGAGCAGTACTTC. Protein: CASAFRQGYEQYF.

This sequence joins TRBV5-1 and TRBJ2-4, with 16 bases fitting TRBD2. The CDR3 is 21 residues long. The V and J ends lost 5 bases and 2 bases, in that order; junction bases with no gene match: 16. Germline assignment: CDR1 SGHRS and CDR2 YFSETQ. The CDR3 spells CASSNPGLAGGPGVTKNIQYF. The DNA for the CDR3 is TGCGCCAGCAGTAACCCGGGACTAGCGGGAGGGCCGGGAGTGACCAAAAACATTCAGTACTTC.

The chain is built from TRBV25-1 and TRBJ1-1, with D hard to call. Germline-derived CDR1 and CDR2 are MGHDK and SYGVNS. V lost 0 bases and J lost 0, with 8 bases in between. This CDR3 comprises 15 residues. The CDR3 DNA reads as TGTGCCAGCAGTGAATATGCAGCAATGAACACTGAAGCTTTCTTT. Its protein is CASSEYAAMNTEAFF. The full variable domain, rest sourced from reference TRBV25-1 and TRBJ1-1, is EADIYQTPRYLVIGTGKKITLECSQTMGHDKMYWYQQDPGMELHLIHYSYGVNSTEKGDLSSESTVSRIRTEHFPLTLESARPSHTSQYLCASSEYAAMNTEAFFGQGTRLTVV.

The rearrangement links TRBV5-1 to TRBJ1-1; D not certain. The CDR3 runs 15 residues. Germline V gene data show CDR1 as SGHRS and CDR2 as YFSETQ. Trimming pared 0 bases from V and 2 bases from J, leaving 11 bases between. CDR3 bases: TGCGCCAGCAGCTTGGGGCAGTATACCAACACTGAAGCTTTCTTT. It yields the protein CASSLGQYTNTEAFF.

This clonotype was seen more than once but under ten times. The V call is TRBV27, the J call TRBJ2-2, with TRBD2 identical over 13 bases. Germline V lookup: CDR1 MNHEY, CDR2 SMNVEV (reference sequence). This CDR3 has 19 residues. The junction had 9 bases not matched to a gene; V was cut back by 5 bases and J by 0 bases. CDR3 sequence reads: CASSTGLAGFRANTGELFF. The CDR3 nucleotides read TGTGCCAGCAGTACGGGACTAGCGGGATTCCGCGCGAACACCGGGGAGCTGTTTTTT.

This rearrangement joins TRBV7-6 to TRBJ2-6; tentatively, D is TRBD2 (5 bases). Germline CDR1 is SGHVS and CDR2 is FNYEAQ. The V gene lost 5 bases and the J gene lost 0 bases, with 14 bases spanning the gap. The CDR3 length is 17 residues. The CDR3 reads CASSPGLTYSGANVLTF. CDR3 coding DNA: TGTGCCAGCAGCCCTGGACTTACTTACTCTGGGGCCAACGTCCTGACTTTC.

This clonotype was detected many times. The rearrangement links TRBV29-1 to TRBJ2-3, with 8 bases fitting TRBD2. Looked up from germline, CDR1 is SQVTM and CDR2 is ANQGSEA. V dropped 5 bases and J dropped 9; count of bases not matched to a gene: 7. The CDR3 spans 12 residues. The CDR3 is CSVYGGVETQYF. The CDR3 region has the DNA TGCAGCGTTTACGGGGGGGTCGAAACGCAGTATTTT.

Regarding this clonotype: This clone may be a read error of a much larger clone one base away. The V gene is TRBV6-2 or TRBV6-3, the J gene TRBJ2-7, with 7 bases fitting TRBD2. The CDR3 consists of 14 residues. Germline lookup yields CDR1 MNHEY and CDR2 SVGEGT. The CDR3 spells CASSYSTSSCEQYF. The CDR3 nucleotides read TGTGCCAGCAGTTACTCGACTAGCTCCTGCGAGCAGTACTTC.

V usage is TRBV4-1 and J usage is TRBJ1-1; D ambiguous. Between the trimmed V and J ends, which lost 1 base and 0 bases, there was a span of 9 bases. This CDR3 region has 15 residues. Germline V gene data show CDR1 as MGHRA and CDR2 as YSYEKL. CDR3 DNA: TGCGCCAGCAGCCAAGTGGTCACTGTGAACACTGAAGCTTTCTTT. Encoded protein: CASSQVVTVNTEAFF.

This clonotype was detected only a few times. The rearrangement links TRBV27 to TRBJ1-2; 9 bases map to TRBD1. V trimming: 6 bases; J trimming: 4 bases; junction bases outside the gene matches: 9. The CDR3 has 15 residues. Germline lookup yields CDR1 MNHEY and CDR2 SMNVEV (reference sequence). The CDR3 here is CASSWDRDQTYGYTF. The CDR3 region has the DNA TGTGCCAGCAGCTGGGACAGGGATCAAACCTATGGCTACACCTTC.

The V gene is TRBV3-1, the J gene TRBJ2-1, with 13 positions matching TRBD2. Germline V gene data show CDR1 as LGHDT and CDR2 as YNNKEL (reference sequence). J lost 4 bases, V lost 7 bases, and 4 bases had no gene match. The CDR3 has 15 amino acids. This CDR3 is CASKRTSGSYNEQFF. The CDR3, as DNA: TGTGCCAGCAAAAGGACTAGCGGGAGTTACAATGAGCAGTTCTTC.

J is TRBJ1-1 and V is TRBV20-1; the D is unclear. This CDR3 spans 15 amino acids. Trimming stripped 3 bases from V and 1 base from J, with 15 bases between. Germline CDR1 DFQATT, CDR2 SNEGSKA (reference sequence). The CDR3 reads CSASSLRPENTEAFF. CDR3 nucleotides: TGCAGTGCTAGTTCTCTCAGGCCAGAGAACACTGAAGCTTTCTTT.

About this clonotype: Germline is not matched at one junction end, which may reflect a read error. The chain links TRBV11-2 to TRBJ2-7; D could derive from TRBD1 or TRBD2 (5 bases each). Germline V CDR1 and CDR2: SGHAT, FQNNGV. The CDR3 has 14 residues. The CDR3 loop is CVSSLDGGSYEQYF. The CDR3 coding sequence is TGTGTCAGCAGCTTAGATGGGGGCTCCTACGAGCAGTACTTC.

CDR3 sequence: CASRNTGGGEKLFF. The CDR3, as DNA: TGTGCCAGCAGAAATACAGGGGGGGGTGAAAAACTGTTTTTT. V gene TRBV28 combines with J gene TRBJ1-4; 8 nucleotides match TRBD1. Germline loops: CDR1 MDHEN, CDR2 SYDVKM. This CDR3 is 14 amino acids long. Losses at the gene ends were 6 bases for V and 7 bases for J; bases not matched to a gene: 7.

This chain joins TRBV15 and TRBJ2-1, with D unresolved. The J call is uncertain, as TRBJ2-7 better fits the DNA end. The CDR3 contains 15 residues. Germline values: CDR1 LNHNV, CDR2 YYDKDF (reference sequence). DNA of the CDR3: TGTGCCACCAGCAGAGATACGAGGTCCTACAATGAGCAGTACTTC. Protein sequence: CATSRDTRSYNEQYF.